The rows below give T cell receptor beta chains drawn from one sample of a study of CD8+ T cells in alopecia areata. Produced via immunoSEQ multiplex PCR; TCRdb's table is partial and in-frame only. The sample records 190,000 or so clones, roughly three fifths being singletons. Sequencing was performed on CD8+ T cells sorted from blood, taken at week 24, from a patient treated with tofacitinib. Source of these receptors: a human donor with alopecia areata. The CDR3 runs from the conserved cysteine through the conserved F or W. The order of the fields is CDR3 length, J gene, clone size, V gene, D gene, CDR3 protein, CDR3 DNA. A D gene is named only where the DNA matches it firmly. Clone size is not always given. Where it is, it says once, few, many or a class for expanded clones.

15,TRBJ1-4,-,TRBV5-6,TRBD1,CASSAGTGYNEKLFF,TGTGCCAGCAGCGCCGGGACAGGGTATAATGAAAAACTGTTTTTT
14,TRBJ2-7,-,TRBV13,TRBD1,CASSEGQGTYEQYF,TGTGCCAGCAGCGAGGGACAGGGTACCTACGAGCAGTACTTC
15,TRBJ2-3,-,TRBV11-2,-,CASSLRGGVGDTQYF,TGTGCCAGCAGCTTAAGGGGCGGGGTAGGGGATACGCAGTATTTT
15,TRBJ1-5,-,TRBV10-3,TRBD1,CAISDGDRGTQPQHF,TGTGCCATCAGTGATGGGGACAGGGGTACTCAGCCCCAGCATTTT
16,TRBJ1-2,-,TRBV4-1,-,CASSQDGQGTPYGYTF,TGCGCCAGCAGCCAAGATGGGCAGGGGACTCCCTATGGCTACACCTTC
14,TRBJ2-3,-,TRBV29-1,-,CSAPHGGGADTQYF,TGCAGCGCCCCTCATGGCGGGGGCGCAGATACGCAGTATTTT
12,TRBJ1-5,-,TRBV19,-,CASSIPLQPQHF,TGTGCCAGTAGTATACCTCTCCAGCCCCAGCATTTT
12,TRBJ1-6,few,TRBV25-1,-,CASRNYNSPLHF,TGTGCCAGCAGAAACTATAATTCACCCCTCCACTTT
18,TRBJ2-2,few,TRBV27,TRBD1,CASSSLRTGLTNTGELFF,TGTGCCAGCAGTTCCCTTCGGACAGGGCTTACGAACACCGGGGAGCTGTTTTTT
15,TRBJ1-1,-,TRBV30,TRBD1,CAWSVGTGPNTEAFF,TGTGCCTGGAGTGTAGGGACAGGGCCCAACACTGAAGCTTTCTTT
16,TRBJ1-2,few,TRBV6-5,-,CASSYSSSAWNYGYTF,TGTGCCAGCAGTTACTCGAGTTCGGCGTGGAACTATGGCTACACCTTC
14,TRBJ2-6,-,TRBV2,-,CASIQGTGANVLTF,TGTGCCAGCATTCAGGGTACTGGGGCCAACGTCCTGACTTTC
14,TRBJ1-2,-,TRBV13,-,CASSGLTVRYGYTF,TGTGCCAGCAGCGGCTTGACAGTACGCTATGGCTACACCTTC
15,TRBJ2-1,few,TRBV7-9,-,CASSPPEGAGNEQFF,TGTGCCAGCAGCCCCCCGGAGGGGGCCGGGAATGAGCAGTTCTTC
14,TRBJ1-1,-,TRBV30,TRBD1,CALMTGALYTEAFF,TGTGCCCTAATGACAGGGGCCCTCTACACTGAAGCTTTCTTT
13,TRBJ1-3,few,TRBV7-7,-,CASSLGDGNTIYF,TGTGCCAGCAGCTTAGGTGACGGAAACACCATATATTTT
13,TRBJ1-1,-,TRBV23-1,TRBD1,CASASGRGLEAFF,TGCGCCAGCGCCTCGGGCAGGGGGCTTGAGGCTTTCTTT
13,TRBJ2-1,once,TRBV7-9,-,CASSNPYYNEQFF,TGTGCCAGCAGTAACCCCTACTACAATGAGCAGTTCTTC
14,TRBJ1-1,-,TRBV4-1,-,CASSQSDMNTEAFF,TGCGCCAGCAGCCAATCGGACATGAACACTGAAGCTTTCTTT
14,TRBJ1-1,-,TRBV14,TRBD1,CASSQETGWGEAFF,TGTGCCAGCAGCCAAGAGACAGGGTGGGGTGAAGCTTTCTTT
13,TRBJ1-2,-,TRBV19,-,CASSISGRGGYTF,TGTGCCAGTAGTATAAGTGGAAGAGGAGGCTACACCTTC
16,TRBJ2-2,-,TRBV6-6,-,CASSYTPQGGTGELFF,TGTGCCAGCAGTTACACCCCCCAGGGTGGGACCGGGGAGCTGTTTTTT
13,TRBJ2-3,-,TRBV5-6,-,CASSLGSTDTQYF,TGTGCCAGCAGCCTGGGAAGCACAGATACGCAGTATTTT
15,TRBJ1-6,-,TRBV7-2,-,CASSPLGDYNSPLHF,TGTGCCAGCAGCCCACTGGGGGACTATAATTCACCCCTCCACTTT
15,TRBJ2-7,-,TRBV10-3,TRBD2,CAISDPSGASYEQYF,TGTGCCATCAGTGACCCTAGCGGGGCCTCCTACGAGCAGTACTTC
17,TRBJ2-3,once,TRBV7-9,TRBD1,CASSRDRGPISTDTQYF,TGTGCCAGCAGCAGGGACAGGGGGCCAATTAGCACAGATACGCAGTATTTT
13,TRBJ2-7,-,TRBV29-1,TRBD1,CSVLGQGYYEQYF,TGCAGCGTTCTGGGACAGGGGTACTACGAGCAGTACTTC
15,TRBJ2-5,few,TRBV5-1,TRBD2,CASSSERGTQETQYF,TGCGCCAGCAGCTCCGAGCGGGGGACCCAAGAGACCCAGTACTTC
15,TRBJ1-1,-,TRBV1,-,CTSLHRVGENPEAFF,TGCACCAGTTTACACAGGGTGGGCGAAAACCCTGAAGCTTTCTTT